This T cell receptor beta chain was documented in a study of blood T cell repertoires in COVID-19. Study-wide context: From T cells, B-cell-depleted T cells, or PBMCs came the material, which was cDNA or gDNA.

This clone was recorded once. Germline V lookup: CDR1 MDHEN, CDR2 SYDVKM. The germline V and J ends were trimmed by 5 bases and 3 bases, with 13 bases remaining between them. This CDR3 is 14 amino acids long. Using immunoSEQ multiplex PCR, the repertoire was profiled, and TCRdb retains in-frame clones only, with some absent. The table lists more than 250,000 clones, around 87% of them singletons. The V and J genes are TRBV28 and TRBJ2-5; TRBD2 might be the D (5 bases). The sequencing sample was made of PBMCs or T cells enriched from blood (not recorded which). The TCR sequence derives from a woman in her late teens or twenties with acute COVID-19. The CDR3 is CASSPSGRKETQYF. The CDR3 DNA follows: TGTGCCAGCAGTCCCTCGGGGAGAAAAGAGACCCAGTACTTC. The whole variable domain, filled in from reference TRBV28 and TRBJ2-5, reads DVKVTQSSRYLVKRTGEKVFLECVQDMDHENMFWYRQDPGLGLRLIYFSYDVKMKEKGDIPEGYSVSREKKERFSLILESASTNQTSMYLCASSPSGRKETQYFGPGTRLLVL.